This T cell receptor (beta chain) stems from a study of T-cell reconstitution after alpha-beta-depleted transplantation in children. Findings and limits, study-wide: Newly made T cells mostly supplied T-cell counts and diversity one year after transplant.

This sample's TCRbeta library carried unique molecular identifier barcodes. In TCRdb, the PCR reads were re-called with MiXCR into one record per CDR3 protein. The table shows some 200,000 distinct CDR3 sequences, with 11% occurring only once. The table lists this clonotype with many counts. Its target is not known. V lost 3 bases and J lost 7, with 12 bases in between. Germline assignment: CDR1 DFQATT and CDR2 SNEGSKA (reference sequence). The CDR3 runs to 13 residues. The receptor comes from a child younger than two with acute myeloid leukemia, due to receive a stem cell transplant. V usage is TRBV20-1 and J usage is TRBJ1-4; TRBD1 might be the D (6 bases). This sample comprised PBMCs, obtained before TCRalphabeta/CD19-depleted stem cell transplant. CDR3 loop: CSASEGGREKLFF. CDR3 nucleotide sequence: TGCAGTGCTAGTGAGGGGGGCCGTGAAAAACTGTTTTTT.